The TCR beta chain described here comes from a study of PD-L1 blockade in urothelial cancer. Metastatic or locally advanced urothelial carcinoma was present in the patients. General study points: Pretreatment peripheral blood TCR clonality that fell below the median predicted better survival among the patients studied.

In regard to this clone: Its antigen is undetermined.

TCRdb's table, derived via immunoSEQ multiplex PCR, lists solely in-frame clones and lacks some. The sample has more than 40,000 clones, 88% seen once; the top ten hold less than 15%. This CDR3 comprises 14 residues. Looked up from germline, CDR1 is SGHDN and CDR2 is FVKESK. V lost 2 bases and J lost 4, with 11 bases in between. The specimen comprised PBMCs, sampled around atezolizumab (anti-PD-L1) treatment. The sequence was collected from a woman aged 55-70 years with urothelial cancer. This sequence joins TRBV14 and TRBJ2-5; tentative D call: TRBD2 (5 bases). DNA for the CDR3: TGTGCCAGCAGCCAACTAGCACTTAGAGAGACCCAGTACTTC. Translating gives CASSQLALRETQYF.